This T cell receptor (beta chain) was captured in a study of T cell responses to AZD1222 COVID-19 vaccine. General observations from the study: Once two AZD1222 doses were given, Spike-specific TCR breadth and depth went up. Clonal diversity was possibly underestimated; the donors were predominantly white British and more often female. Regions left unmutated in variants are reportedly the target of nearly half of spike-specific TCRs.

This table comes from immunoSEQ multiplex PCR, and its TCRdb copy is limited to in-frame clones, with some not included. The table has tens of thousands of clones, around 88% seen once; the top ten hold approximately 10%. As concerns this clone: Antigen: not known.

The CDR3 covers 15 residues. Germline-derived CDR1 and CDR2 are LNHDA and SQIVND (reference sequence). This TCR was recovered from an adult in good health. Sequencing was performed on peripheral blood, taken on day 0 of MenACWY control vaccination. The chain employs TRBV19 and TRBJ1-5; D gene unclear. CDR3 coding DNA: TGTCCCTTTGACCCTAATGGGTATAGCAATCAGCCCCAGCATTTT. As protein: CPFDPNGYSNQPQHF. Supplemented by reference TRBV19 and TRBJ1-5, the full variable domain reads DGGITQSPKYLFRKEGQNVTLSCEQNLNHDAMYWYRQDPGQGLRLIYYSQIVNDFQKGDIAEGYSVSREKKESFPLTVTSAQKNPTAFYLCPFDPNGYSNQPQHFGDGTRLSIL.